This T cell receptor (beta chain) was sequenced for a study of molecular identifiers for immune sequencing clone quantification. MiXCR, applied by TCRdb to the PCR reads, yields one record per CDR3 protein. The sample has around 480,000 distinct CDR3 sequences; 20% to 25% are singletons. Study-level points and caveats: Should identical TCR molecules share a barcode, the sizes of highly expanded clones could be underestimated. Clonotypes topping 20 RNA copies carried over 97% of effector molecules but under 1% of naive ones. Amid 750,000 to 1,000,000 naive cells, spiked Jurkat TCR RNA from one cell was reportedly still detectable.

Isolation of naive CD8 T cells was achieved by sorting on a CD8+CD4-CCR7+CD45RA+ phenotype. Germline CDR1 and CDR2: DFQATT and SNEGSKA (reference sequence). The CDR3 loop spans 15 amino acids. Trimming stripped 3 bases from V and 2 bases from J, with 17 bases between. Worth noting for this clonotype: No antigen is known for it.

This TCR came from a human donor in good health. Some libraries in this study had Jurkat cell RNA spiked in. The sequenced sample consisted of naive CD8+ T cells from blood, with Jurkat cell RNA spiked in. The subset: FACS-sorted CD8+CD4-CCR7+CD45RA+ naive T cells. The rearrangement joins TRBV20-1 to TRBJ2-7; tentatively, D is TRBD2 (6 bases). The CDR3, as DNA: TGCAGTGCTAGGACGAAGGAGGGGCCTACCTACGAGCAGTACTTC. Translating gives CSARTKEGPTYEQYF.